This TCR beta chain derives from a study of siplizumab effects on memory and regulatory T cells. For every sample, 100,000 or so TCR templates were assayed. Assay: immunoSEQ multiplex PCR; the TCRdb copy retains only in-frame clones and omits some. The table has some 100,000 clones, approximately 91% seen once; the top ten hold around 2.7%. With respect to this clone: Its antigen remains unknown.

Trimming pared 3 bases from V and 7 bases from J, leaving 11 bases between. The CDR3 has 13 residues. Germline lookup yields CDR1 MNHEY and CDR2 SMNVEV (reference sequence). Findings of the study overall: Solely a minor proportion of alloreactive clones could be assigned to unstimulated subsets. Relative to controls at roughly 30%, mappable alloreactive CD4+ clones exhibited a mean Treg-derived proportion of under 75% with siplizumab.

The chain couples TRBV27 to TRBJ2-3, with TRBD2 as a possible D gene (6 bases). The material sequenced was CD4+ T cells sorted from blood. This sequence originates from a human donor in good health. Some clones in this sample may be carry-over from other donors' samples. The CDR3 protein is CASSFGGAHTQYF. CDR3 DNA: TGTGCCAGCAGTTTTGGAGGGGCCCATACGCAGTATTTT.